This T cell receptor (beta chain) appears in the sequencing data of a study of shared clonotypes between healthy human individuals. General observations from the study: Non-shared clonotypes had lower generation probabilities than those shared by all four donors. Rarefaction showed that sequencing of sorted subsets was incomplete (despite large depth). On the whole, naive subsets had larger estimated richness than memory subsets had.

Deep was the level used in running the assay. Data came from immunoSEQ multiplex PCR; TCRdb stores just in-frame clones and leaves some out. The profile covers under 600,000 clones, with 95% to 97% appearing a single time and around 0.067% taken by the ten largest. A word on this clone: Its cognate antigen is unknown.

Sequenced sample: naive CD4+ T cells sorted from blood. Documented subset: CD45RA+ positively selected. The sequence came from a woman in her twenties or thirties in good health.

CDR3 region: CASSFMTSGSWDTQYF. DNA of the CDR3: TGTGCCAGCAGCTTCATGACTAGCGGGAGTTGGGATACGCAGTATTTT. The chain joins TRBV11-2 to TRBJ2-3; TRBD2 matches 12 bases. After removal of 3 bases from V and 6 bases from J, the junction contained 7 bases not matched to a gene. The CDR3 contains 16 residues. Germline assignment: CDR1 SGHAT and CDR2 FQNNGV.